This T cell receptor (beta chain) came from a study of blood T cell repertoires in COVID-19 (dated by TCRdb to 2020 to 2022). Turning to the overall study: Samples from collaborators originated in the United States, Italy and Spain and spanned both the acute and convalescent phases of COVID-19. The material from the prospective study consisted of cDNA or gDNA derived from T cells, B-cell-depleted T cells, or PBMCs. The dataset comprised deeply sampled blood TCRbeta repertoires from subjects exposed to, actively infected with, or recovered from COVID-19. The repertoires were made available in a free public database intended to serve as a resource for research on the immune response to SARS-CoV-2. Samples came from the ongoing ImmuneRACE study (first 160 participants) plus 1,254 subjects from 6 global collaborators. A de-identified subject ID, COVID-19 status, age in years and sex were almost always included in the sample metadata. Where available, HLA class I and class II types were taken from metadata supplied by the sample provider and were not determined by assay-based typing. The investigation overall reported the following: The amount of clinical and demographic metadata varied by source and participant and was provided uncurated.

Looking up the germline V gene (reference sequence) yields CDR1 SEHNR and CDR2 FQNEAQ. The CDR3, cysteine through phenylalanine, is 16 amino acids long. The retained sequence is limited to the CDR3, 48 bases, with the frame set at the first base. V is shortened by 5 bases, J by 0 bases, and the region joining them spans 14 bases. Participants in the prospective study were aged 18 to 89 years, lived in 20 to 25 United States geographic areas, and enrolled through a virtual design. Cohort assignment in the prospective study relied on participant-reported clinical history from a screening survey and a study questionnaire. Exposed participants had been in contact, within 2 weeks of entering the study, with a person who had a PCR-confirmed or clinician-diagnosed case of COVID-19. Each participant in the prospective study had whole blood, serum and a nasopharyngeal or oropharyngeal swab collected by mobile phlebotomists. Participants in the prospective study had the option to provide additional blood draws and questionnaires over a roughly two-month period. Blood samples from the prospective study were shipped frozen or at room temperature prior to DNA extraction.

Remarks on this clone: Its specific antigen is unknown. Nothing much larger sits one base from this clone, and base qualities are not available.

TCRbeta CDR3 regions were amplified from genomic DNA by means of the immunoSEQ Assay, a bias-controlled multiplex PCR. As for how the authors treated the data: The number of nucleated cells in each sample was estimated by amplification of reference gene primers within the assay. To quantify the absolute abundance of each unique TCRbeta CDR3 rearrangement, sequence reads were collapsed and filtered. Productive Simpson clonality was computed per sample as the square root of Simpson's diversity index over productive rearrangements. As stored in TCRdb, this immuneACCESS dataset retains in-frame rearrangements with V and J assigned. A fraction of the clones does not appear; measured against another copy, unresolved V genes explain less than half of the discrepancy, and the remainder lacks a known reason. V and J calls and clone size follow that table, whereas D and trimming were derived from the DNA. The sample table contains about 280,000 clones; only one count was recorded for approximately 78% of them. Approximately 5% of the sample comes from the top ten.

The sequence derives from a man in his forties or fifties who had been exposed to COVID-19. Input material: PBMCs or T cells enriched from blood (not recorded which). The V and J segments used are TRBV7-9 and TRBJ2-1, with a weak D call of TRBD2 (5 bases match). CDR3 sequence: CASSPPGLSSYNEQFF. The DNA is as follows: TGTGCCAGCAGCCCCCCGGGGTTGAGCTCCTACAATGAGCAGTTCTTC. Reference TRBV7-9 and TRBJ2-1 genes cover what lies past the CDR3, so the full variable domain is DTGVSQNPRHKITKRGQNVTFRCDPISEHNRLYWYRQTLGQGPEFLTYFQNEAQLEKSRLLSDRFSAERPKGSFSTLEIQRTEQGDSAMYLCASSPPGLSSYNEQFFGPGTRLTVL.